What follows is one TCR beta chain and its context. Its antigen is undetermined. With 3 bases clipped from V and 4 bases from J, the junction kept 4 bases outside the gene matches. The V gene's germline CDR1 is ENHRY and CDR2 SYGVKD. The CDR3 runs 14 residues. Amplification of TCR beta CDR3 regions used RNA as the template. With the HTBI primer set, the TCR CDR3 went through a first round of RT-PCR. In TCRdb, the multiplex PCR reads were re-called with MiXCR into one record per CDR3 protein. This sample yields about 640,000 distinct CDR3 sequences, of which 20% are seen a single time; 34% belongs to the top ten. The data belong to a study of T cells in Graves' hyperthyroidism and ophthalmopathy. Turning to the study itself: Any treatment followed the collection of peripheral blood at initial diagnosis. Study observations and caveats: Among thyroid clonotypes expanded above 0.001, most also appeared in blood. Patients with ophthalmopathy were separated from those with stable hyperthyroidism by a 13 V-J model.

The material sequenced was blood. The chain combines TRBV10-3 with TRBJ2-7, with TRBD2 matching 9 bases. This sequence originates from a man younger than 40 with Graves' ophthalmopathy. CDR3 bases: TGTGCCATCAGTGAAAGGGGACTAGCATACGAGCAGTACTTC. This translates into CAISERGLAYEQYF.